This TCR beta chain was sequenced during a study of T cells after yellow fever vaccination. The V segment lost 1 base and the J segment 7 bases; nucleotides outside the gene matches: 4. The CDR3 is 15 residues long. The germline gives CDR1 SGHTA, CDR2 FQGNSA. The table lists this clonotype with many counts. Template switching with 5'RACE generated the TCR cDNA and added a universal primer site and UMIs. MiXCR, run by TCRdb on the 5' RACE reads, gives a single entry per CDR3 protein. The repertoire holds some 350,000 distinct CDR3 sequences, with over 5% as singletons. The V and J genes are TRBV7-2 and TRBJ1-6; 7 positions match TRBD1. The sequenced sample was PBMCs, obtained 5 days after the yellow fever booster vaccination. The source is a man aged 25 to 40 who received the YFV17D yellow fever vaccine. The DNA of the CDR3 is TGTGCCAGCAGCTTAGGACAGGGAGCAAATTCACCCCTCCACTTT. Protein: CASSLGQGANSPLHF.